The 16 T cell receptor beta chains below all came from one sample that was sequenced in a study of blood T cell repertoires in COVID-19. The data were produced by immunoSEQ multiplex PCR, yet TCRdb's version contains in-frame clones alone and is incomplete. The sample shows a few hundred thousand clones, about 85% of them seen only once. The sample comprised peripheral blood. The receptors stem from a woman older than 75 with COVID-19, enrolled during active disease.

CDR3 sequence reads: CASSEVPGTPYEQYV. The CDR3, as DNA: TGCGCCAGCAGCGAAGTTCCAGGGACACCCTACGAGCAGTACGTC. This sequence joins TRBV5-1 and TRBJ2-7; weak D call: TRBD1 (6 bases). Germline V lookup: CDR1 SGHRS, CDR2 YFSETQ. V lost 4 bases and J lost 2, with 16 bases in between. The CDR3 contains 15 residues.

This chain links TRBV6-2 or TRBV6-3 with TRBJ1-2, with 7 nucleotides matching TRBD1. The germline CDR1 and CDR2 sequences are MNHEY and SVGEGT. Trimming at V came to 4 bases and at J to 2 bases, leaving 7 bases not matched to a gene. The length of the CDR3 is 15 residues. The CDR3 DNA reads as TGTGCCAGCAGTTCGCCCCGGACAGGAAACTATGGCTACACCTTC. Amino acids: CASSSPRTGNYGYTF.

This clone has just one count. The chain is built from TRBV11-2 and TRBJ2-3; D not certain. Germline V gene data show CDR1 as SGHAT and CDR2 as FQNNGV. Trimming pared 1 base from V and 5 bases from J, leaving 7 bases between. The CDR3 has 13 amino acids. The DNA for the CDR3 is TGTGCCAGCAGCTTAGTCCAATTAGATACGCAGTATTTT. Translated: CASSLVQLDTQYF. The whole variable domain, remainder taken from reference TRBV11-2 and TRBJ2-3, is EAGVAQSPRYKIIEKRQSVAFWCNPISGHATLYWYQQILGQGPKLLIQFQNNGVVDDSQLPKDRFSAERLKGVDSTLKIQPAKLEDSAVYLCASSLVQLDTQYFGPGTRLTVL.

About this clone: Sequence at one end of the junction differs from germline and may be a read error. V usage is TRBV11-2 and J usage is TRBJ2-2, with 10 bases matching TRBD2. The CDR3 contains 15 residues. Germline CDR1 reads SGHAT; CDR2 reads FQNNGV. The CDR3 is CASTLAGGAGGELFF. CDR3 DNA: TGTGCCAGCACCTTAGCGGGGGGTGCTGGAGGGGAGCTGTTTTTT.

In this sample, this clone turned up a few times. The chain uses TRBV4-3 and TRBJ2-1; the match to TRBD1 covers 9 bases. The CDR3 runs to 16 residues. V trimming: 2 bases; J trimming: 7 bases; junction bases outside the gene matches: 9. Germline assignment: CDR1 LGHNA and CDR2 YSLEER. CDR3 DNA sequence: TGCGCCAGCAGCCAACTCGGGACAGGGCGAGAGAATGAGCAGTTCTTC. Its protein product is CASSQLGTGRENEQFF.

The chain has TRBV6-1 and TRBJ1-1; tentatively, D is TRBD1 (6 bases). CDR3 length: 14 amino acids. V shed 7 bases and J shed 0 bases, with 12 bases lying between them. Germline loops: CDR1 MNHNS, CDR2 SASEGT. CDR3 protein: CASTNGQMNTEAFF. For the CDR3, the DNA is TGTGCCAGCACCAACGGACAGATGAACACTGAAGCTTTCTTT.

The V call is TRBV10-3, the J call TRBJ2-5; 8 nucleotides line up with TRBD1. Germline V CDR1 and CDR2: ENHRY, SYGVKD. The trim removed 4 bases at V and 6 bases at J, leaving 10 bases unmatched. The CDR3 consists of 15 residues. CDR3 amino acids: CAISATSGGEKTQYF. The DNA for the CDR3 is TGTGCCATCAGTGCGACGTCAGGGGGCGAGAAGACCCAGTACTTC.

This sequence joins TRBV29-1 and TRBJ2-1; 10 bases line up with TRBD1. The V segment lost 3 bases and the J segment 8 bases; nucleotides outside the gene matches: 1. Germline values: CDR1 SQVTM, CDR2 ANQGSEA. The length of the CDR3 is 12 residues. CDR3 sequence (DNA): TGCAGCGTTGAGGGACAGGGGTATGAGCAGTTCTTC. This translates into CSVEGQGYEQFF.

This clone was counted a few times. The V call is TRBV10-2, the J call TRBJ1-5; 7 bases align to TRBD1. The CDR3 has 17 residues. Germline V lookup: CDR1 WSHSY, CDR2 SAAADI. Trimming removed 2 bases from V and 2 bases from J; junction bases left unmatched: 9. CDR3 region: CASSEPQKGAGNQPQHF. The CDR3 bases are TGCGCCAGCAGTGAGCCCCAGAAGGGGGCCGGCAATCAGCCCCAGCATTTT.

The chain employs TRBV6-6 and TRBJ1-5; D may be TRBD1 (6 bases). Trimming removed 0 bases at V and 6 bases at J, with 12 bases between. There are 15 residues in the CDR3. Looked up from germline, CDR1 is MNHNY and CDR2 is SVGAGI (reference sequence). CDR3 residues: CASSYSRQGSQPQHF. CDR3 in DNA: TGTGCCAGCAGTTACTCGAGGCAGGGGAGTCAGCCCCAGCATTTT.

This chain connects TRBV18 to TRBJ1-2; the D gene is possibly TRBD1 (6 bases). This CDR3 contains 13 residues. Germline CDR1 KGHSH, CDR2 LQKENI. V was pared by 3 bases and J by 7 bases, with 12 bases between. CDR3 nucleotide sequence: TGTGCCAGCTCACCTTCTGGACAGTCTGGCTACACCTTC. This encodes CASSPSGQSGYTF.

The rearrangement joins TRBV18 to TRBJ2-5; TRBD1 matches at 9 bases. The CDR3 contains 14 residues. CDR1 is KGHSH and CDR2 is LQKENI in the germline V gene. Losses at the gene ends were 5 bases for V and 3 bases for J; bases not matched to a gene: 4. CDR3 amino acids: CASSFRTGEETQYF. The CDR3 DNA sequence: TGTGCCAGCTCATTTCGGACAGGGGAAGAGACCCAGTACTTC.

This clone was counted only a few times. V usage is TRBV6-2 or TRBV6-3 and J usage is TRBJ2-4, with D possibly matching TRBD2 (5 bases). Trimming cost V 5 bases and J 1 base, with 15 bases left between them. The CDR3 length is 16 residues. Germline CDR1 reads MNHEY; CDR2 reads SVGEGT. The CDR3 DNA follows: TGTGCCAGCAGTCGCGTACTAGATCGGGCCAAAAACATTCAGTACTTC. Amino acids: CASSRVLDRAKNIQYF.

The chain uses TRBV23-1 and TRBJ1-1; 9 bases are a match to TRBD1. TRBV23-1 is an ORF for which the function is uncertain. This CDR3 region has 17 residues. Trimming at V came to 2 bases and at J to 7 bases, leaving 14 bases not matched to a gene. CDR3 sequence: CASSQLLAGTGNIEAFF. The CDR3 DNA reads as TGCGCCAGCAGTCAACTATTGGCCGGGACAGGGAATATTGAAGCTTTCTTT.

This chain uses TRBV3-1 (or the pseudogene TRBV3-2) with TRBJ1-4; 9 bases map to TRBD1. The CDR3 covers 14 residues. Germline V gene data show CDR1 as LGHDT and CDR2 as YNNKEL (reference sequence). Trimming cost V 4 bases and J 8 bases; bases outside gene matches: 5. The CDR3 nucleotides are TGTGCCAGCAGCCCCCGGGACAGGGCAGAAAAACTGTTTTTT. Its translation: CASSPRDRAEKLFF.

This clone was seen a handful of times. The gene calls are TRBV7-2 and TRBJ2-1; 9 nucleotides match TRBD2. Germline trimming cut 8 bases from V and 0 bases from J; bases unmatched to any gene: 8. CDR1 is SGHTA and CDR2 is FQGNSA in the germline V gene. The CDR3 consists of 16 residues. The CDR3 spells CASEVAGVSSYNEQFF. The CDR3 DNA follows: TGTGCCAGCGAGGTAGCGGGGGTTAGCTCCTACAATGAGCAGTTCTTC.